This T cell receptor (beta chain) was identified in a study of spatial heterogeneity in lung cancer. Findings of the study overall: Compared with follow-up, resection was when ubiquitous expanded tumor TCRs appeared in blood more.

Time point meaning: blood at routine non-recurrence follow-up after resection. Tumor, nontumor lung or frozen PBMC supplied whole RNA, sequenced without sorting. The V gene lost 2 bases and the J gene lost 1 base, with 15 bases spanning the gap. CDR3 length equals 16 residues. Germline assignment: CDR1 SNHLY and CDR2 FYNNEI. Points on this clonotype: No antigen is known for it.

In the library, each TCR cDNA molecule bore its own unique molecular identifier. One entry per CDR3 protein results from TCRdb running MiXCR on the 5' RACE reads. The repertoire holds about 120,000 distinct CDR3 sequences, with 9% to 15% as singletons. The origin of this receptor is a male donor with early-stage non-small cell lung cancer. This material consisted of PBMCs, taken at follow-up. V and J are TRBV2 and TRBJ2-7; D assignment may be TRBD1 or TRBD2 (6 bases each). CDR3 sequence: CASSERGATRSYEQYF. The CDR3 coding sequence is TGTGCCAGCAGTGAAAGGGGGGCAACGAGGTCCTACGAGCAGTACTTC.